These 24 T cell receptor beta chains were sequenced from one sample in a study of T cells in Graves' hyperthyroidism and ophthalmopathy. Amplification of TCR beta CDR3 regions was performed using RNA transcripts as template. Using the HTBI primer set, a first-round RT-PCR was run on the TCR CDR3. TCRdb re-called the multiplex PCR reads through MiXCR, storing one row per CDR3 protein. Of fewer than 750,000 distinct CDR3 sequences listed, under 15% are singletons. The source material was blood. These receptors were collected from a woman in her thirties or forties with Graves' ophthalmopathy.

The sample holds many counts of this clonotype. This chain connects TRBV6-5 to TRBJ2-7; the match to TRBD2 covers 11 bases. V dropped 4 bases and J dropped 3; count of bases not matched to a gene: 8. Germline CDR1 and CDR2: MNHEY and SVGAGI. This CDR3 has 16 amino acids. The CDR3 region has the DNA TGTGCCAGCAGTTCACCGGGGACTAGCGGAAACTACGAGCAGTACTTC. Its protein is CASSSPGTSGNYEQYF.

This clonotype has ten or more counts. The chain combines TRBV20-1 with TRBJ2-5; D unclear. CDR1 DFQATT and CDR2 SNEGSKA come from the germline V gene (reference sequence). V lost 0 bases and J lost 2, with 10 bases in between. The CDR3 is 14 amino acids. CDR3 bases: TGCAGTGCTAGAGAAGACACATCTCAAGAGACCCAGTACTTC. The encoded protein is CSAREDTSQETQYF.

The chain couples TRBV27 to TRBJ1-5; D is uncertain. V was shortened by 0 bases and J by 6 bases, with 9 bases between the two germline ends. CDR3 size: 14 residues. CDR1 and CDR2 from the germline V gene are MNHEY and SMNVEV (reference sequence). The CDR3 nucleotides are TGTGCCAGCAGTTTATCAGGACGGCTTCAGCCCCAGCATTTT. Its translation is CASSLSGRLQPQHF.

The rearrangement joins TRBV5-1 to TRBJ1-1, with TRBD1 matching 9 bases. Trimming cost V 4 bases and J 2 bases; bases outside gene matches: 3. The germline CDR1 and CDR2 sequences are SGHRS and YFSETQ. There are 14 residues in the CDR3. The CDR3 protein is CASSGTGYNTEAFF. DNA for the CDR3: TGCGCCAGCAGCGGGACAGGGTATAACACTGAAGCTTTCTTT.

This clonotype was counted only a few times. V usage is TRBV4-2 and J usage is TRBJ2-7; 9 nucleotides match TRBD1. Germline-derived CDR1 and CDR2 are LGHNA and YNFKEQ. There are 15 residues in the CDR3. After removal of 4 bases from V and 3 bases from J, the junction contained 7 bases not matched to a gene. The CDR3 sequence: CASSRGGQGNYEQYF. CDR3 nucleotides: TGTGCCAGCAGCCGAGGGGGACAGGGCAACTACGAGCAGTACTTC.

Remarks on this clonotype: A single base separates this from a much larger clone, so it may be a read error. The chain combines TRBV7-2 with TRBJ2-7; the D gene is possibly TRBD1 (5 bases). Germline V gene data show CDR1 as SGHTA and CDR2 as FQGNSA. The CDR3 is 15 residues long. Trimming shortened V by 1 base and J by 0 bases, and 10 bases separated the two germline ends. CDR3 in amino acids: CASSLGRVISYEQYF. CDR3 nucleotides: TGTGCCAGCAGCTTAGGCAGGGTCATCTCCTACGAGCAGTACTTC.

This clonotype has a count of ten or more. The V and J genes are TRBV6-1 and TRBJ2-2; D gene uncertain. CDR1 and CDR2 (germline): MNHNS, SASEGT. The CDR3 has 11 residues. V was shortened by 3 bases and J by 4 bases, with 0 bases between the two germline ends. CDR3 bases: TGTGCCAGCAGTGACACCGGGGAGCTGTTTTTT. As protein: CASSDTGELFF.

The rearrangement links TRBV20-1 to TRBJ1-1; no definite D call. The CDR3 totals 14 residues. Germline CDR1 reads DFQATT; CDR2 reads SNEGSKA (reference sequence). The ends were cut back, 3 bases at V and 0 bases at J, with 11 bases in the middle. CDR3 in amino acids: CSASSGMMNTEAFF. The CDR3 region has the DNA TGCAGTGCTAGTTCGGGCATGATGAACACTGAAGCTTTCTTT.

This clonotype has ten or more counts. The chain joins TRBV5-4 to TRBJ2-7; D possibly matches TRBD1 or TRBD2 (5 bases each). Germline CDR1 and CDR2: SGHNT and YYREEE (reference sequence). Trimming cost V 3 bases and J 3 bases, with 10 bases left between them. The CDR3 spans 13 residues. The CDR3 DNA reads TGTGCCAGCAGCTGGGGGATCAACTACGAGCAGTACTTC. This codes for CASSWGINYEQYF.

As to this clonotype: The conserved phenylalanine or tryptophan is not found at the CDR3 terminus, so this likely reflects a read error. The rearrangement uses TRBV11-2 and TRBJ2-1; D gene uncertain. V was cut by 4 bases and J by 8 bases, with 6 bases left in between. Germline V CDR1 and CDR2: SGHAT, FQNNGV. The CDR3 contains 11 residues. The CDR3: CASSSAHEQFL. The DNA of the CDR3 is TGTGCCAGCAGCTCAGCCCATGAGCAGTTCCTC.

This clonotype was recorded at least ten times. The chain is built from TRBV27 and TRBJ1-1; 7 nucleotides line up with TRBD1. CDR3 length equals 14 residues. In germline, CDR1 is MNHEY, CDR2 SMNVEV (reference sequence). With V trimmed by 4 bases and J by 2 bases, 4 bases remained unmatched. CDR3 coding DNA: TGTGCCAGCAGTTACGGACAGGTTAACACTGAAGCTTTCTTT. This translates into CASSYGQVNTEAFF.

This clonotype occurred many times. This chain joins TRBV28 and TRBJ1-2, with 7 bases matching TRBD1. This CDR3 has 14 residues. Germline assignment: CDR1 MDHEN and CDR2 SYDVKM. With V trimmed by 6 bases and J by 2 bases, 6 bases remained unmatched. The CDR3 loop is CASSEQGPNYGYTF. The CDR3 DNA is TGTGCCAGCAGCGAACAGGGGCCCAACTATGGCTACACCTTC.

A remark on this clonotype: One end of the junction varies from germline; a read error may be responsible. The chain employs TRBV2 and TRBJ2-2; the D gene could be TRBD1 or TRBD2 (5 bases each). Germline loops: CDR1 SNHLY, CDR2 FYNNEI. The CDR3 totals 13 residues. For the CDR3, the DNA is TGTGCCAGCAGCGAAGGGGTGCCCGGGGAGCTGCTTTTT. This encodes CASSEGVPGELLF.

With regard to this clonotype: This may come from a read error, since a much larger clone is one base off. This chain connects TRBV6-2 or TRBV6-3 to TRBJ1-1, with D unresolved. CDR1 is MNHEY and CDR2 is SVGEGT in the germline V gene. The V and J ends lost 5 bases and 1 base respectively, with 23 bases between them. The CDR3 length is 18 residues. For the CDR3, the DNA is TGTGCCAGCAGTCGGAAAAATGAGGTTACTAACAGGAACACTGAAGCTTTCTTT. Translation gives CASSRKNEVTNRNTEAFF.

This clonotype was counted a few times. V gene TRBV7-2 combines with J gene TRBJ2-7; 7 positions agree with TRBD2. The J segment lost 2 bases and the V segment lost 5 bases, leaving 6 bases of the junction unmatched. CDR1 SGHTA and CDR2 FQGNSA come from the germline V gene. This CDR3 is built from 14 residues. The CDR3 reads CASSGTSDAYEQYF. Here the CDR3 DNA reads TGTGCCAGCAGCGGCACTAGCGACGCCTACGAGCAGTACTTC. Filled out from reference TRBV7-2 and TRBJ2-7, the complete variable domain reads GAGVSQSPSNKVTEKGKDVELRCDPISGHTALYWYRQSLGQGLEFLIYFQGNSAPDKSGLPSDRFSAERTGGSVSTLTIQRTQQEDSAVYLCASSGTSDAYEQYFGPGTRLTVT.

The CDR3 region has the DNA TGTGCCAGCAGCAAAGACAGGGATAACGAGCAGTACTTC. Translated, it gives CASSKDRDNEQYF. The gene calls are TRBV11-1 and TRBJ2-7; TRBD1 matches at 7 bases. CDR1 and CDR2 from the germline V gene are SGHAT and FQDESV (reference sequence). The CDR3 spans 13 residues. The junction had 6 bases not matched to a gene; V was cut back by 5 bases and J by 5 bases.

This clonotype was detected many times. The chain recombines TRBV10-3 with TRBJ2-7, with 8 bases lining up with TRBD2. This CDR3 has 14 amino acids. CDR1 is ENHRY and CDR2 is SYGVKD in the germline V gene. J was trimmed by 4 bases and V by 10 bases; bases with no gene match: 12. CDR3 sequence (DNA): TGTGCCACGGTGCGGGAGGACCTCGAATACGAGCAGTACTTC. Protein product: CATVREDLEYEQYF.

This clonotype occurred a few times. This chain links TRBV19 with TRBJ1-3; D remains unclear. The V gene lost 3 bases and the J gene lost 2 bases, with 11 bases spanning the gap. CDR1 and CDR2 from the germline V gene are LNHDA and SQIVND (reference sequence). CDR3 length: 15 residues. Here the CDR3 reads CASSIGLIPGNTIYF. CDR3 in DNA: TGTGCCAGTAGTATTGGGTTAATTCCTGGAAACACCATATATTTT.

The table lists this clonotype with many counts. The chain has TRBV7-2 and TRBJ2-7; TRBD1 aligns across 9 bases. This CDR3 is built from 15 residues. Per the germline V gene, CDR1 is SGHTA and CDR2 is FQGNSA. With V trimmed by 1 base and J by 3 bases, 4 bases remained unmatched. CDR3 DNA: TGTGCCAGCAGCTTAGGGGGGACAGGGATCTACGAGCAGTACTTC. Its translation: CASSLGGTGIYEQYF.

This clonotype was observed at least ten times. The junction departs from the called germline gene at one end, perhaps through a read error. The chain carries TRBV12-3 or TRBV12-4 and TRBJ1-6, with D possibly matching TRBD1 (6 bases). The CDR3 is made up of 15 amino acids. CDR3: CATLDSYSFNSPLHF. CDR3 bases: TGTGCCACCCTGGACAGCTACTCCTTTAATTCACCCCTCCACTTT.

This clonotype occurred a few times. The genes are TRBV4-1 and TRBJ1-5, with a tentative D call TRBD1 (5 bases). V shed 0 bases and J shed 1 base, with 10 bases lying between them. Germline CDR1 and CDR2: MGHRA and YSYEKL. The CDR3 runs 16 residues. CDR3 nucleotides: TGCGCCAGCAGCCAAGATCAGGGACGGAGCAATCAGCCCCAGCATTTT. Protein sequence: CASSQDQGRSNQPQHF.

The V call is TRBV27, the J call TRBJ2-7, with D perhaps assigned TRBD1 or TRBD2 (5 bases each). CDR1 and CDR2 from the germline V gene are MNHEY and SMNVEV (reference sequence). The length of the CDR3 is 14 residues. Trimming cost V 5 bases and J 6 bases, with 17 bases left between them. The CDR3 region has the DNA TGTGCCAGCAGTCCAGGGTGGCTCGGGGTCGAGCAGTACTTC. It codes for CASSPGWLGVEQYF.

This clonotype has just a few counts. This chain joins TRBV12-3 or TRBV12-4 and TRBJ1-2; the match to TRBD1 covers 8 bases. V shed 4 bases, J shed 5 bases, and the junction held 12 bases outside the gene matches. This CDR3 is 16 amino acids long. Here the CDR3 DNA reads TGTGCCAGCAGTTCCTTTCAGGGGGCTCGTAGTTATGGCTACACCTTC. Translating gives CASSSFQGARSYGYTF.

This clonotype was seen ten or more times. The CDR3: CAWSVPRAGYSYEQYF. The DNA of the CDR3 is TGTGCCTGGAGTGTACCCCGGGCAGGATACTCCTACGAGCAGTACTTC. The chain combines TRBV30 with TRBJ2-7; D not certain. From germline, CDR1 is GTSNPN and CDR2 SVGIG (reference sequence). With 0 bases removed from V and 0 bases from J, the gap between germline ends came to 15 bases. The CDR3 has 16 amino acids.